This TCR beta chain was profiled in a study of T cell changes during pregnancy in multiple sclerosis. Sequencing was performed with immunoSEQ multiplex PCR; in TCRdb, only in-frame clones are kept and a portion is missing. Here the sample spans around 37,000 clones, roughly nine tenths being singletons. This CDR3 is 14 amino acids long. Looked up from germline, CDR1 is GTSNPN and CDR2 is SVGIG (reference sequence). V was clipped by 3 bases and J by 4 bases, with 12 bases between them. The sample in question was CD8+ T cells from peripheral blood mononuclear cells, obtained in the second trimester of pregnancy. The rearrangement joins TRBV30 to TRBJ1-4; tentatively, D is TRBD1 (5 bases). The source is a female donor with multiple sclerosis, enrolled in a pregnancy study. This CDR3 reads CAWREGAVNEKLFF. The CDR3, as DNA: TGTGCCTGGAGAGAAGGGGCAGTTAATGAAAAACTGTTTTTT.